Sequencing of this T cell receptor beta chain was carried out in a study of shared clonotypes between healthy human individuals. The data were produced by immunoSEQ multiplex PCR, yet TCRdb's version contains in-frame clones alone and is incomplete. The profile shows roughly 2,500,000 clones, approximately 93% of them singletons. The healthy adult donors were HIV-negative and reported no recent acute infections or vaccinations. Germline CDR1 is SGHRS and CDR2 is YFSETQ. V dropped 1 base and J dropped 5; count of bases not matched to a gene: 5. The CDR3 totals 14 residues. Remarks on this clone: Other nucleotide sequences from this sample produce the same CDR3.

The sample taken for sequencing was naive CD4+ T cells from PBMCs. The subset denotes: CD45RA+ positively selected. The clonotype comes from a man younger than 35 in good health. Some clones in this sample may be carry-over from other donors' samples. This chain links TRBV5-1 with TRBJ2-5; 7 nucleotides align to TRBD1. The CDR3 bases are TGCGCCAGCAGCTTGACAGGGGCAGGGGAGACCCAGTACTTC. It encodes CASSLTGAGETQYF. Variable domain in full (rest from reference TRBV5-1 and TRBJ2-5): KAGVTQTPRYLIKTRGQQVTLSCSPISGHRSVSWYQQTPGQGLQFLFEYFSETQRNKGNFPGRFSGRQFSNSRSEMNVSTLELGDSALYLCASSLTGAGETQYFGPGTRLLVL.